A single sample gave rise to the 15 T cell receptor beta chains below, sequenced in a study of naive and memory T cell subsets. TCR cDNA received a 3' ligated oligonucleotide that carried a UMI. The SP2 primer and nested alpha and beta constant region primers amplified ligated cDNA in four rounds. MiXCR, run by TCRdb on the 5' RACE reads, gives a single entry per CDR3 protein. The sample has roughly 62,000 distinct CDR3 sequences, approximately 8% seen once. These receptors were taken from a female donor in good health.

The chain uses TRBV14 and TRBJ2-1; 11 bases line up with TRBD2. Germline trimming cut 0 bases from V and 7 bases from J; bases unmatched to any gene: 5. The CDR3 consists of 16 residues. Germline CDR1 SGHDN, CDR2 FVKESK. CDR3 residues: CASSQEILAGVNEQFF. DNA of the CDR3: TGTGCCAGCAGCCAAGAAATACTAGCGGGAGTGAATGAGCAGTTCTTC.

The sample holds a few counts of this clonotype. The rearrangement joins TRBV10-3 to TRBJ2-3, with 8 bases aligning to TRBD2. Per the germline V gene, CDR1 is ENHRY and CDR2 is SYGVKD. Germline trimming cut 6 bases from V and 0 bases from J; bases unmatched to any gene: 8. The CDR3 runs to 16 residues. The CDR3 DNA reads TGTGCCATCAGCCTGACTAGCGACCTCAGCACAGATACGCAGTATTTT. Amino acid sequence: CAISLTSDLSTDTQYF.

V gene TRBV3-1 combines with J gene TRBJ2-5; 7 positions agree with TRBD1. CDR3 length: 16 amino acids. CDR1 LGHDT and CDR2 YNNKEL come from the germline V gene (reference sequence). V shed 1 base and J 4 bases; nucleotides not matched to a gene: 9. CDR3 coding DNA: TGTGCCAGCAGCCAAGGGGCGACGGGACAGAGAGAGACCCAGTACTTC. Translating it yields CASSQGATGQRETQYF.

This clonotype was found a few times. The V call is TRBV7-9, the J call TRBJ2-1; 7 positions match TRBD1. V was pared by 4 bases and J by 3 bases, with 9 bases of the junction left unmatched. This CDR3 has 16 amino acids. Germline CDR1 and CDR2: SEHNR and FQNEAQ (reference sequence). The CDR3 spells CASSSGYRGFYNEQFF. CDR3 coding DNA: TGTGCCAGCAGCTCGGGATACAGGGGATTCTACAATGAGCAGTTCTTC.

This clonotype has only a few counts. One junction end does not reproduce the germline sequence, and a read error may be involved. V usage is TRBV28 and J usage is TRBJ1-5, with D possibly being TRBD1 (5 bases). The germline V gene encodes CDR1 MDHEN and CDR2 SYDVKM. The CDR3 has 15 amino acids. In nucleotides, the CDR3 is TGTGCCAGCAGTGATGTTGGGATGGGGGGTCAGCCCCAGAATTTT. Its protein product is CASSDVGMGGQPQNF.

This clonotype was detected only a few times. The V call is TRBV6-1, the J call TRBJ2-7; D is possibly TRBD1 (6 bases). V lost 5 bases, J lost 3 bases, and 14 bases lay in between. This CDR3 contains 14 residues. Germline loops: CDR1 MNHNS, CDR2 SASEGT. In DNA, the CDR3 is TGTGCCAGCAGTCTCGACAGGAAAAGCTACGAGCAGTACTTC. This gives the protein CASSLDRKSYEQYF.

This clonotype was picked up many times. CDR3 region: CASHGGQGREKLFF. Written as DNA, the CDR3 is TGTGCCAGCCATGGGGGACAGGGCAGAGAAAAACTGTTTTTT. This chain links TRBV6-5 with TRBJ1-4; 9 bases map to TRBD1. The CDR3 extends over 14 amino acids. Per germline, CDR1 MNHEY and CDR2 SVGAGI. With V trimmed by 8 bases and J by 8 bases, 9 bases remained unmatched.

This clonotype showed up many times. The chain links TRBV29-1 to TRBJ1-2; D unresolved. V was clipped by 0 bases and J by 10 bases, with 18 bases between them. The germline V gene has CDR1 SQVTM and CDR2 ANQGSEA. The CDR3 has 14 residues. This CDR3 is CSVEDLFQADSYTF. Here the CDR3 DNA reads TGCAGCGTTGAAGATCTTTTTCAGGCGGATTCCTACACCTTC.

The sample holds many counts of this clonotype. The gene calls are TRBV6-5 and TRBJ2-6; D ambiguous. The length of the CDR3 is 14 residues. Germline assignment: CDR1 MNHEY and CDR2 SVGAGI. V lost 9 bases, J lost 1 base, and 10 bases lay in between. The CDR3 loop reads CASRIGSGANVLTF. The CDR3 DNA reads TGTGCCAGTAGGATTGGGTCTGGGGCCAACGTCCTGACTTTC.

This clonotype was observed a few times. This rearrangement joins TRBV20-1 to TRBJ1-6, with D uncertain. The CDR3 consists of 16 residues. The germline gives CDR1 DFQATT, CDR2 SNEGSKA (reference sequence). Trimming removed 0 bases from V and 5 bases from J, with 14 bases in between. The chain's CDR3 is CSARDRGVRDNSPLHF. CDR3 sequence (DNA): TGCAGTGCTAGAGATCGCGGGGTGAGGGATAATTCACCCCTCCACTTT.

This clonotype was seen repeatedly, ten times or more. A much larger clone differs from this one at a single base, so this may be a read error. This chain joins TRBV7-9 and TRBJ1-2; 9 bases match TRBD1. Per the germline V gene, CDR1 is SEHNR and CDR2 is FQNEAQ (reference sequence). This CDR3 spans 15 amino acids. The CDR3 DNA reads TGTGCCAGCAGCTTTTCCGGGACAGGGATCGATGGCGACACCTTC. Translating it yields CASSFSGTGIDGDTF. The variable domain in full, completed from reference TRBV7-9 and TRBJ1-2, reads DTGVSQNPRHKITKRGQNVTFRCDPISEHNRLYWYRQTLGQGPEFLTYFQNEAQLEKSRLLSDRFSAERPKGSFSTLEIQRTEQGDSAMYLCASSFSGTGIDGDTFGSGTRLTVV.

This chain uses TRBV3-1 with TRBJ2-7; 10 nucleotides align to TRBD2. Per germline, CDR1 LGHDT and CDR2 YNNKEL (reference sequence). With V trimmed by 4 bases and J by 3 bases, 6 bases remained unmatched. CDR3 length: 15 residues. The CDR3 sequence: CASSPPGLANYEQYF. CDR3 bases: TGTGCCAGCAGCCCTCCGGGACTAGCGAACTACGAGCAGTACTTC.

In this sample, this clonotype turned up a few times. The chain employs TRBV28 and TRBJ2-7, with 8 bases aligning to TRBD2. There are 13 residues in the CDR3. Germline V gene sequence: CDR1 MDHEN, CDR2 SYDVKM. J was trimmed by 6 bases and V by 6 bases; bases with no gene match: 7. CDR3 loop: CASRRTSSREQYF. The CDR3 bases are TGTGCCAGCAGACGGACTAGCAGTCGCGAGCAGTACTTC.

Many counts were recorded for this clonotype. The gene calls are TRBV7-8 and TRBJ2-1; 11 bases fit TRBD2. The CDR3 length is 16 residues. CDR1 and CDR2 from the germline V gene are SGHVS and FQNEAQ. V shed 4 bases, J shed 6 bases, and the junction held 8 bases outside the gene matches. Here the CDR3 DNA reads TGTGCCAGCAGCTCCCGACTAGCGGGATACACCAATGAGCAGTTCTTC. It is translated as CASSSRLAGYTNEQFF.

This clonotype has a count of ten or more. This chain joins TRBV2 and TRBJ1-4; unclear D gene. V was pared by 0 bases and J by 10 bases, with 9 bases between. CDR3 length: 13 amino acids. The germline CDR1 and CDR2 sequences are SNHLY and FYNNEI. CDR3 bases: TGTGCCAGCAGTGAAGCGCTTCGCGTAAAACTGTTTTTT. This gives the protein CASSEALRVKLFF.